This passage covers 32 T cell receptor beta chains from one sample sequenced in a study of cytomegalovirus exposure and HLA in healthy donors. Clones were read by immunoSEQ multiplex PCR, and TCRdb kept only the in-frame ones, dropping some. This table has approximately 230,000 clones, 87% appearing once. The sample comprised PBMCs. These receptors all come from a man aged 18 to 35 in good health and CMV-seropositive.

This chain connects TRBV18 to TRBJ1-2, with D perhaps TRBD1 (5 bases). Trimming took off 0 bases at V and 2 bases at J, with 19 bases between the two ends. The CDR3 has 18 residues. Germline V gene data show CDR1 as KGHSH and CDR2 as LQKENI. The CDR3 bases are TGTGCCAGCTCACCACCGGATTTCAGGGTGGTCCGGAACTATGGCTACACCTTC. Protein sequence: CASSPPDFRVVRNYGYTF.

V is TRBV15 and J is TRBJ1-3; no definite D call. CDR3 size: 13 residues. Germline V CDR1 and CDR2: LNHNV, YYDKDF (reference sequence). V was cut by 3 bases and J by 2 bases, with 5 bases left in between. CDR3 loop: CATSRGTGNTIYF. The CDR3 DNA sequence: TGTGCCACCAGCAGGGGAACTGGAAACACCATATATTTT.

The rearrangement uses TRBV6-1 and TRBJ1-3; D call uncertain. With 6 bases removed from V and 0 bases from J, the gap between germline ends came to 6 bases. Per germline, CDR1 MNHNS and CDR2 SASEGT. This CDR3 has 13 residues. The CDR3 sequence: CASRQSSGNTIYF. CDR3 nucleotides: TGTGCCAGCAGACAGAGCTCTGGAAACACCATATATTTT.

The chain joins TRBV5-8 to TRBJ1-2; D not certain. The CDR3 covers 15 residues. Germline CDR1 SGHTS, CDR2 YDEGEE. Trimming removed 1 base from V and 2 bases from J, with 12 bases in between. In DNA, the CDR3 is TGTGCCAGCAGCTTGATTGCGCAGGAGAACTATGGCTACACCTTC. Amino acid sequence: CASSLIAQENYGYTF.

The V and J genes are TRBV28 and TRBJ2-7; 8 bases agree with TRBD1. CDR1 and CDR2 from the germline V gene are MDHEN and SYDVKM. This CDR3 region has 13 residues. The trim removed 5 bases at V and 4 bases at J, leaving 4 bases unmatched. The CDR3 sequence is CASSTTGAYEQYF. As DNA, the CDR3 is TGTGCCAGCAGTACGACAGGGGCTTACGAGCAGTACTTC.

The chain combines TRBV7-6 with TRBJ1-4; 8 bases fit TRBD1. Germline CDR1 is SGHVS and CDR2 is FNYEAQ. After removal of 5 bases from V and 8 bases from J, the junction contained 13 bases not matched to a gene. The CDR3 sequence is 16 residues long. The CDR3 DNA follows: TGTGCCAGCAGCCATCAGAGGGACAGGCGACGGGAAAAACTGTTTTTT. It specifies CASSHQRDRRREKLFF.

The chain combines TRBV27 with TRBJ2-1; unclear D gene. The CDR3 consists of 14 residues. Trimming removed 3 bases at V and 5 bases at J, with 11 bases between. Per germline, CDR1 MNHEY and CDR2 SMNVEV (reference sequence). The CDR3 region is CASSFGQVNNEQFF. In DNA form, the CDR3 reads TGTGCCAGCAGTTTCGGGCAGGTCAACAATGAGCAGTTCTTC.

The chain joins TRBV6-5 to TRBJ2-7; 10 bases agree with TRBD2. With 5 bases clipped from V and 1 base from J, the junction kept 5 bases outside the gene matches. CDR1 is MNHEY, CDR2 SVGAGI, per germline. The CDR3 loop spans 15 amino acids. The CDR3 sequence: CASSVTAGGSYEQYF. The CDR3 DNA reads TGTGCCAGCAGTGTAACAGCGGGAGGGTCCTACGAGCAGTACTTC.

The rearrangement uses TRBV4-3 and TRBJ2-1, with 7 bases identical to TRBD1. The length of the CDR3 is 16 residues. Trimming at V came to 0 bases and at J to 7 bases, leaving 9 bases not matched to a gene. The V gene's germline CDR1 is LGHNA and CDR2 YSLEER. The CDR3 reads CASSQDVAGGSNEQFF. The CDR3 bases are TGCGCCAGCAGCCAAGATGTGGCAGGGGGTTCGAATGAGCAGTTCTTC.

The chain carries TRBV13 and TRBJ1-5, with 8 bases identical to TRBD1. Germline lookup yields CDR1 PRHDT and CDR2 FYEKMQ (reference sequence). There are 14 residues in the CDR3. V dropped 4 bases and J dropped 3; count of bases not matched to a gene: 2. CDR3 nucleotides: TGTGCCAGCAGCTCAGGGGGCCTCAATCAGCCCCAGCATTTT. It specifies CASSSGGLNQPQHF.

The V call is TRBV11-1, the J call TRBJ2-1; 12 bases map to TRBD2. Germline V lookup: CDR1 SGHAT, CDR2 FQDESV (reference sequence). With V trimmed by 7 bases and J by 5 bases, 12 bases remained unmatched. The CDR3 totals 17 residues. The CDR3 DNA is TGTGCCAGCACCTCCACACTGGGACTAGCGGGTGACAATGAGCAGTTCTTC. Its translation is CASTSTLGLAGDNEQFF.

The CDR3 DNA reads as TGCAGCGCTGCCGGCGACGGCAACTACAATGAGCAGTTCTTC. Its translation: CSAAGDGNYNEQFF. The chain joins TRBV29-1 to TRBJ2-1, with unresolved D. Germline values: CDR1 SQVTM, CDR2 ANQGSEA. V lost 7 bases and J 3 bases, leaving 16 bases between the germline ends. The CDR3 sequence is 14 residues long.

This clone was seen once. V gene TRBV9 combines with J gene TRBJ2-7; D gene ambiguous. V lost 3 bases and J 5 bases, leaving 12 bases between the germline ends. CDR3 length equals 13 residues. Looked up from germline, CDR1 is SGDLS and CDR2 is YYNGEE. The CDR3 DNA follows: TGTGCCAGCAGCGGACACACCGGCCACGAGCAGTACTTC. This gives the protein CASSGHTGHEQYF.

The chain couples TRBV30 to TRBJ2-1; 8 bases fit TRBD2. CDR1 and CDR2 from the germline V gene are GTSNPN and SVGIG (reference sequence). V trimming: 4 bases; J trimming: 7 bases; junction bases outside the gene matches: 12. CDR3 size: 15 residues. CDR3 amino acids: CAWNGGALTFNEQFF. The CDR3 DNA reads as TGTGCCTGGAACGGGGGGGCCCTCACGTTTAATGAGCAGTTCTTC.

The chain links TRBV30 to TRBJ2-3; TRBD2 agrees at 13 bases. The germline CDR1 and CDR2 sequences are GTSNPN and SVGIG (reference sequence). The CDR3 is 15 amino acids. With V trimmed by 1 base and J by 3 bases, 1 base remained unmatched. CDR3 region: CAWSATSGRTDTQYF. The CDR3 DNA reads TGTGCCTGGAGTGCGACTAGCGGGAGGACAGATACGCAGTATTTT.

The genes are TRBV27 and TRBJ2-2; D gene unclear. CDR3 length: 16 amino acids. Germline assignment: CDR1 MNHEY and CDR2 SMNVEV (reference sequence). Trimming took off 3 bases at V and 5 bases at J, with 16 bases between the two ends. CDR3 nucleotide sequence: TGTGCCAGCAGTTTGGCTGGCGGTTCCCGAACCGGGGAGCTGTTTTTT. Residues: CASSLAGGSRTGELFF.

The V and J genes are TRBV13 and TRBJ2-7; 7 positions agree with TRBD2. J gave up 9 bases and V 2 bases, and 10 bases lay outside the gene matches. Germline V gene data show CDR1 as PRHDT and CDR2 as FYEKMQ (reference sequence). The CDR3 length is 14 residues. CDR3 sequence reads: CASSLLGEGVRQYF. Here the CDR3 DNA reads TGTGCCAGCAGCTTATTAGGGGAGGGAGTTCGGCAGTACTTC.

The chain is built from TRBV28 and TRBJ2-7; TRBD1 or TRBD2 may be the D gene (5 bases each). The V gene's germline CDR1 is MDHEN and CDR2 SYDVKM. The CDR3 extends over 13 amino acids. The germline V and J ends were trimmed by 3 bases and 2 bases, with 8 bases remaining between them. CDR3 in DNA: TGTGCCAGCAGTTTTGTGGGGGCCTACGAGCAGTACTTC. It yields the protein CASSFVGAYEQYF.

V is TRBV7-2 and J is TRBJ2-1; TRBD2 matches at 7 bases. From germline, CDR1 is SGHTA and CDR2 FQGNSA. The J segment lost 5 bases and the V segment lost 1 base, leaving 5 bases of the junction unmatched. The CDR3 totals 15 residues. CDR3 amino acids: CASSLERTRNNEQFF. The CDR3 bases are TGTGCCAGCAGCTTAGAGAGGACTAGAAACAATGAGCAGTTCTTC.

The chain uses TRBV7-9 and TRBJ1-3; D ambiguous. CDR1 is SEHNR and CDR2 is FQNEAQ in the germline V gene (reference sequence). V was clipped by 0 bases and J by 7 bases, with 10 bases between them. The CDR3 is made up of 14 amino acids. The CDR3 here is CASSLAPSRNTIYF. The CDR3, as DNA: TGTGCCAGCAGCTTAGCGCCGTCCCGGAACACCATATATTTT.

This chain links TRBV30 with TRBJ1-1; 8 nucleotides align to TRBD1. The CDR3 is 14 amino acids. Germline CDR1 is GTSNPN and CDR2 is SVGIG (reference sequence). Germline trimming cut 2 bases from V and 3 bases from J; bases unmatched to any gene: 5. The CDR3 protein is CAWSTTGGDTEAFF. The CDR3 coding sequence is TGTGCCTGGAGTACAACAGGGGGAGACACTGAAGCTTTCTTT.

The V call is TRBV10-3, the J call TRBJ2-7, with 8 bases matching TRBD1. The germline V gene has CDR1 ENHRY and CDR2 SYGVKD. There are 13 residues in the CDR3. Trimming removed 9 bases from V and 1 base from J; junction bases left unmatched: 5. This CDR3 reads CAIGTGTSYEQYF. The CDR3 DNA sequence: TGTGCCATTGGGACAGGTACTTCCTACGAGCAGTACTTC.

This clone was seen ten or more times. The rearrangement joins TRBV11-1 to TRBJ2-7; D might be TRBD2 (6 bases). The V end lost 8 bases, the J end lost 4 bases, and 18 bases lay between the germline ends. The germline gives CDR1 SGHAT, CDR2 FQDESV (reference sequence). This CDR3 is built from 14 residues. The CDR3 DNA reads as TGTGCCAGCGGTATTACAGTGGGGAGGTACGAGCAGTACTTC. This codes for CASGITVGRYEQYF.

V and J are TRBV9 and TRBJ2-2; D call uncertain. The CDR3 runs to 15 residues. The V gene's germline CDR1 is SGDLS and CDR2 YYNGEE. Trimming shortened V by 4 bases and J by 2 bases, and 12 bases separated the two germline ends. The CDR3: CASSLTWSNTGELFF. Written as DNA, the CDR3 is TGTGCCAGCAGCCTTACGTGGTCTAACACCGGGGAGCTGTTTTTT.

The rearrangement uses TRBV5-6 and TRBJ2-7; 7 bases fit TRBD2. V lost 4 bases and J lost 4; bases outside the gene matches: 11. Germline loops: CDR1 SGHDT, CDR2 YYEEEE. This CDR3 contains 15 residues. Written as DNA, the CDR3 is TGTGCCAGCAGCCCCCCTGACGGGAGGCTTTACGAGCAGTACTTC. This gives the protein CASSPPDGRLYEQYF.

The genes are TRBV7-3 and TRBJ2-1; TRBD2 agrees at 16 bases. There are 16 residues in the CDR3. The V segment lost 1 base and the J segment 8 bases; nucleotides outside the gene matches: 2. The germline V gene has CDR1 SGHTA and CDR2 FQGTGA. The CDR3 spells CASSLRGTSGRDEQFF. CDR3 in DNA: TGTGCCAGCAGCTTAAGGGGGACTAGCGGGAGGGATGAGCAGTTCTTC.

This chain uses TRBV5-1 with TRBJ2-1; D gene uncertain. The CDR3 sequence is 14 residues long. The germline CDR1 and CDR2 sequences are SGHRS and YFSETQ. Trimming left V 1 base short and J 12 bases short, with 17 bases between. The CDR3 protein is CASSLFVAGDWQFF. The CDR3 DNA reads as TGCGCCAGCAGCTTGTTCGTAGCAGGTGACTGGCAGTTCTTC.

The gene calls are TRBV4-2 and TRBJ2-2; 8 bases line up with TRBD2. The CDR3 runs 18 residues. J was trimmed by 4 bases and V by 1 base; bases with no gene match: 11. Germline CDR1 LGHNA, CDR2 YNFKEQ. In DNA form, the CDR3 reads TGTGCCAGCAGCCAAGCCGCGTTCACGGGAGGGGTCACCGGGGAGCTGTTTTTT. Translated: CASSQAAFTGGVTGELFF.

CDR3 in amino acids: CASSSYGTSGAYEQYF. CDR3 coding DNA: TGTGCCAGCAGTTCGTACGGGACTAGCGGAGCCTACGAGCAGTACTTC. The chain joins TRBV6-5 to TRBJ2-7; 11 bases map to TRBD2. The CDR3 has 16 residues. Germline CDR1 reads MNHEY; CDR2 reads SVGAGI. V shed 4 bases and J 2 bases; nucleotides not matched to a gene: 7.

The chain has TRBV19 and TRBJ2-1, with 12 positions matching TRBD2. Germline V gene data show CDR1 as LNHDA and CDR2 as SQIVND (reference sequence). With V trimmed by 3 bases and J by 12 bases, 6 bases remained unmatched. This CDR3 comprises 14 residues. The CDR3 loop reads CASSISSGRAGQFF. In DNA, the CDR3 is TGTGCCAGTAGTATCTCTAGCGGGAGGGCCGGGCAGTTCTTC.

The CDR3 is CASSSGAPGPQHF. For the CDR3, the DNA is TGTGCCAGCAGTTCAGGGGCTCCCGGGCCCCAGCATTTT. The chain combines TRBV27 with TRBJ1-5; D may be TRBD1 (6 bases). V was clipped by 4 bases and J by 9 bases, with 13 bases between them. CDR1 and CDR2 from the germline V gene are MNHEY and SMNVEV (reference sequence). The CDR3 spans 13 residues.

This clone was counted a single time. The chain links TRBV30 to TRBJ2-2; D tentatively fits TRBD1 or TRBD2 (6 bases each). This CDR3 has 14 amino acids. Trimming stripped 4 bases from V and 5 bases from J, with 14 bases between. CDR1 and CDR2 from the germline V gene are GTSNPN and SVGIG (reference sequence). In nucleotides, the CDR3 is TGTGCCTGGACCCAGGGGAGGCGGACCGGGGAGCTGTTTTTT. It yields the protein CAWTQGRRTGELFF.